This TCR beta chain was profiled in a study of T cell responses to AZD1222 COVID-19 vaccine. Study-level findings and limits: Along spike, vaccine-associated CD4 TCRs were found throughout, with dominance at 160-218 and 743-854. The repertoires were collected only after the peak T cell response. Baseline antibody screening turned up just six seropositive AZD1222 recipients.

Concerning this clone: Its antigen is not known.

The protocol was immunoSEQ multiplex PCR, while the TCRdb copy is restricted to in-frame clones and leaves out a portion. The table lists tens of thousands of clones, 70% to 90% of them singletons. Trimming took 5 bases from V and 5 from J, leaving 7 bases between them. CDR1 is SGHTA and CDR2 is FQGNSA in the germline V gene. The CDR3 covers 13 residues. The clonotype comes from an adult who received the AZD1222 COVID-19 vaccine. The chain couples TRBV7-2 to TRBJ2-6; no clear D gene. Here the sequenced sample was peripheral blood, taken 28 days after the second AZD1222 dose. The CDR3, as DNA: TGTGCCAGCAGCACCCCCTGGGCCAACGTCCTGACTTTC. It translates to CASSTPWANVLTF.